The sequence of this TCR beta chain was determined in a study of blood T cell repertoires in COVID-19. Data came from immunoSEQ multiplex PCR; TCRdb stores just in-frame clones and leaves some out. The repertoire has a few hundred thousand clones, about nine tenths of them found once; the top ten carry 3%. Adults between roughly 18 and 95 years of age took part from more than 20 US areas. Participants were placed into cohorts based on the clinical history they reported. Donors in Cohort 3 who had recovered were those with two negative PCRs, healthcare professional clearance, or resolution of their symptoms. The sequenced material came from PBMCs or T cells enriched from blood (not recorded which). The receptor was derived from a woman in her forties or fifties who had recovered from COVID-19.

The CDR3 DNA reads TGTGCCAGCAGCACGGACAGGGCCCACGAGCAGTACTTC. As protein: CASSTDRAHEQYF. V usage is TRBV9 and J usage is TRBJ2-7; 8 bases are a match to TRBD1. The CDR3 is 13 residues long. V shed 4 bases, J shed 5 bases, and the junction held 5 bases outside the gene matches. From germline, CDR1 is SGDLS and CDR2 YYNGEE.